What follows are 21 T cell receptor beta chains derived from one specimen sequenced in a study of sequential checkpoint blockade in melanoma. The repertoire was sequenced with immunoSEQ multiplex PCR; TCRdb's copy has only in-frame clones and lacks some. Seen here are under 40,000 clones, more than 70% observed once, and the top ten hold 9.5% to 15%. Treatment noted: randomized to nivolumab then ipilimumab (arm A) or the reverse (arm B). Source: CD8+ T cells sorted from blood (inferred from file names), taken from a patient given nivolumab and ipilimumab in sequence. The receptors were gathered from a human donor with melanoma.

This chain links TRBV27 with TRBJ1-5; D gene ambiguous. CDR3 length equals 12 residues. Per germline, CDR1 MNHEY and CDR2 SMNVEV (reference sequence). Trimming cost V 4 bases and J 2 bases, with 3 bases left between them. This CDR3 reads CASSSGNQPQHF. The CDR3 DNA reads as TGTGCCAGCAGTTCAGGCAATCAGCCCCAGCATTTT.

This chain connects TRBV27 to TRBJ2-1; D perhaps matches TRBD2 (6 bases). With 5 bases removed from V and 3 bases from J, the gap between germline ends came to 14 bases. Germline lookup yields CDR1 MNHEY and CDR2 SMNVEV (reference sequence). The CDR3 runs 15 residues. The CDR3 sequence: CASSPGERIYNEQFF. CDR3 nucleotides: TGTGCCAGCAGTCCGGGGGAGCGGATCTACAATGAGCAGTTCTTC.

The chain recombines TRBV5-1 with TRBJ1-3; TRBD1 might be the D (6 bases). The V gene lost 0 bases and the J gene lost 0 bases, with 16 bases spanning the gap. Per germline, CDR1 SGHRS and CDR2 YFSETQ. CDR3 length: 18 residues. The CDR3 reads CASSLEGRGHSSGNTIYF. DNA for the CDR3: TGCGCCAGCAGCTTGGAAGGCAGGGGACATAGCTCTGGAAACACCATATATTTT.

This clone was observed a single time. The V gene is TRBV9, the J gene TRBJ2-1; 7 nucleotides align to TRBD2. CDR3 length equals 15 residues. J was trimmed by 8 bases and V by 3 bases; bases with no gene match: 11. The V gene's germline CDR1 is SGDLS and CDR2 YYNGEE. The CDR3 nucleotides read TGTGCCAGCAGCGCAACGGGACTATCCTGGGATGAGCAGTTCTTC. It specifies CASSATGLSWDEQFF.

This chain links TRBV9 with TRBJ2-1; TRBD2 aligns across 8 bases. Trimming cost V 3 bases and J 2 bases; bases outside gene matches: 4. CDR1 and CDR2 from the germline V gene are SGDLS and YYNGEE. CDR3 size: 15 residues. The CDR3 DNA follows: TGTGCCAGCAGCGAGGAGACTAGCGCCTACAATGAGCAGTTCTTC. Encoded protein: CASSEETSAYNEQFF.

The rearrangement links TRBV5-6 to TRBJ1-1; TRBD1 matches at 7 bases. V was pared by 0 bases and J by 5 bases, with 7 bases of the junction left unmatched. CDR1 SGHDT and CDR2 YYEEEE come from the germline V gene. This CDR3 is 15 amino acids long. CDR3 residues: CASSLAARGRTEAFF. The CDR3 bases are TGTGCCAGCAGCTTGGCCGCGAGGGGGCGGACTGAAGCTTTCTTT.

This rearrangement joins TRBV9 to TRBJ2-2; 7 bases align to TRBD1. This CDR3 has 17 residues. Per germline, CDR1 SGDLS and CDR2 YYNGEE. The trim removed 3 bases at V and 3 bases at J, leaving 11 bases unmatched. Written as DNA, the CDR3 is TGTGCCAGCAGCGACCGACAGGGTAGATTTGACACCGGGGAGCTGTTTTTT. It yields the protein CASSDRQGRFDTGELFF.

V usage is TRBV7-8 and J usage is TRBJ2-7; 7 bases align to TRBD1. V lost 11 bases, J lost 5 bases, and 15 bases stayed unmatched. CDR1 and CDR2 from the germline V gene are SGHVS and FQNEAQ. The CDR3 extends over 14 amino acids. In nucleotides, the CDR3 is TGTGCCCCGGGACGGGACAGAGGTTCCCACGAGCAGTACTTC. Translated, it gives CAPGRDRGSHEQYF.

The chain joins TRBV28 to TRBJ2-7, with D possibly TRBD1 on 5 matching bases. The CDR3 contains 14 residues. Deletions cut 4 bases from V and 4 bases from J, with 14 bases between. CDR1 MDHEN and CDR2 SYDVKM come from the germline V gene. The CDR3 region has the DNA TGTGCCAGCAGTTCAGGACATTATTGGTACGAGCAGTACTTC. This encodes CASSSGHYWYEQYF. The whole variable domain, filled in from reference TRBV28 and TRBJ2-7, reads DVKVTQSSRYLVKRTGEKVFLECVQDMDHENMFWYRQDPGLGLRLIYFSYDVKMKEKGDIPEGYSVSREKKERFSLILESASTNQTSMYLCASSSGHYWYEQYFGPGTRLTVT.

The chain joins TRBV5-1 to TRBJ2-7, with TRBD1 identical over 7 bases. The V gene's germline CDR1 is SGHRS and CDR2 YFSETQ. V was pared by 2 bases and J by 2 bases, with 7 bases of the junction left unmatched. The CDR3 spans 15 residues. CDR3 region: CASSFRQGQAYEQYF. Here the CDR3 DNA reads TGCGCCAGCAGCTTCCGACAGGGACAAGCCTACGAGCAGTACTTC. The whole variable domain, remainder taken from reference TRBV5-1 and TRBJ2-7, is KAGVTQTPRYLIKTRGQQVTLSCSPISGHRSVSWYQQTPGQGLQFLFEYFSETQRNKGNFPGRFSGRQFSNSRSEMNVSTLELGDSALYLCASSFRQGQAYEQYFGPGTRLTVT.

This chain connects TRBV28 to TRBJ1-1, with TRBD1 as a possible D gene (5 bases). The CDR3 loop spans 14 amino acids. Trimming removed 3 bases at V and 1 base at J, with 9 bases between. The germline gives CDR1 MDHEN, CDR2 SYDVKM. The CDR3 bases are TGTGCCAGCAGTTTGTTCAGGGCGAACACTGAAGCTTTCTTT. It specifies CASSLFRANTEAFF.

DNA for the CDR3: TGTGCCAGCGGGGACAGAATATCCTACGAGCAGTACTTC. Translating it yields CASGDRISYEQYF. The chain has TRBV28 and TRBJ2-7; 7 nucleotides line up with TRBD1. The V segment lost 8 bases and the J segment 1 base; nucleotides outside the gene matches: 5. CDR3 size: 13 residues. Germline CDR1 reads MDHEN; CDR2 reads SYDVKM.

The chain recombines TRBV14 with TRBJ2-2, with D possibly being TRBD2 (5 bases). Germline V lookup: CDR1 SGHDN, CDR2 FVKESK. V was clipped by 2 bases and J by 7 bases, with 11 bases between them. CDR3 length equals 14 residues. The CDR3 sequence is CASSQLTGSGELFF. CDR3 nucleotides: TGTGCCAGCAGCCAACTCACGGGGAGCGGGGAGCTGTTTTTT. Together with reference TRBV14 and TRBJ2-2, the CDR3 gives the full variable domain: EAGVTQFPSHSVIEKGQTVTLRCDPISGHDNLYWYRRVMGKEIKFLLHFVKESKQDESGMPNNRFLAERTGGTYSTLKVQPAELEDSGVYFCASSQLTGSGELFFGEGSRLTVL.

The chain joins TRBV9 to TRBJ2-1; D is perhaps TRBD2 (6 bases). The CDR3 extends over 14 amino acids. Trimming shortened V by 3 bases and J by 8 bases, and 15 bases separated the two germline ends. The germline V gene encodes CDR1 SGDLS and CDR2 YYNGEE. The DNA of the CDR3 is TGTGCCAGCAGCGCCCCCGGGAGTTACCATGAGCAGTTCTTC. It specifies CASSAPGSYHEQFF.

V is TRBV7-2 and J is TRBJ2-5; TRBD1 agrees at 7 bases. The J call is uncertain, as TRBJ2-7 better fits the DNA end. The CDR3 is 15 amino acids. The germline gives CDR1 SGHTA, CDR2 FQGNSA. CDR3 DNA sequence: TGTGCCAGCAGTCCGACAGGGCTGGCATCCTACGAGCAGTACTTC. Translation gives CASSPTGLASYEQYF.

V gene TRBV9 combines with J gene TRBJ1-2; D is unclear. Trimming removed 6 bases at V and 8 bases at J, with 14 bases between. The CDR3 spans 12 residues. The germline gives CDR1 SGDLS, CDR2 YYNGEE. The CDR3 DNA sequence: TGTGCCAGCACGGCGTGGGCGGGAGGCTACACCTTC. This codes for CASTAWAGGYTF. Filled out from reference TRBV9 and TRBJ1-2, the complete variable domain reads DSGVTQTPKHLITATGQRVTLRCSPRSGDLSVYWYQQSLDQGLQFLIQYYNGEERAKGNILERFSAQQFPDLHSELNLSSLELGDSALYFCASTAWAGGYTFGSGTRLTVV.

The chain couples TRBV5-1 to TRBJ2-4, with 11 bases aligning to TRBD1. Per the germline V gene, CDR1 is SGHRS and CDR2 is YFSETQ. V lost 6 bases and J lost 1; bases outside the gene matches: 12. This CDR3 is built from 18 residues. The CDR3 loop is CASTGGQGARRAKNIQYF. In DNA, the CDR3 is TGCGCCAGCACTGGCGGACAGGGGGCGCGAAGGGCCAAAAACATTCAGTACTTC.

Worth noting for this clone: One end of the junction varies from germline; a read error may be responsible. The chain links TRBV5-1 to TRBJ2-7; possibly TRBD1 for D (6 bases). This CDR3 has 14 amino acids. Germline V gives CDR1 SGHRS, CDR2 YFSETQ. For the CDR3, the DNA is TGCGCCGGCAGCTGGGGGCTTAGCGTCTACGAGCAGTACTTC. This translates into CAGSWGLSVYEQYF.

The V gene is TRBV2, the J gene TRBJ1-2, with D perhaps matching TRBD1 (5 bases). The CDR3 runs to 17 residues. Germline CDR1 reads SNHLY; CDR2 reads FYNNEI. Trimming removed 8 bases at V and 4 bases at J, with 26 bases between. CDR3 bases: TGTGCCAGCGTCCAACGCTCCAAAACAGGTCCCCTCTATGGCTACACCTTC. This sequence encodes CASVQRSKTGPLYGYTF.

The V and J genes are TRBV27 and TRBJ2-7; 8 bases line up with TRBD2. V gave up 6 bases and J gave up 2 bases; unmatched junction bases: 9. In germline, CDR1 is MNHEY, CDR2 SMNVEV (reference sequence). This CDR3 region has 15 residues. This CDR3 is CASRPTGTRAYEQYV. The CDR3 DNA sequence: TGTGCCAGCAGGCCGACCGGGACTAGAGCCTACGAGCAGTACGTC.

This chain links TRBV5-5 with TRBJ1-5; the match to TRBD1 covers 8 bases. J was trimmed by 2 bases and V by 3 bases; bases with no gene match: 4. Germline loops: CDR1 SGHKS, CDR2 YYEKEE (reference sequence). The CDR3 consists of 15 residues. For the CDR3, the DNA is TGTGCCAGCAGCTCGACGGACAGGGGCAATCAGCCCCAGCATTTT. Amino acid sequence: CASSSTDRGNQPQHF. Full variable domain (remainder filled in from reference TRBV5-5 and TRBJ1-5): DAGVTQSPTHLIKTRGQQVTLRCSPISGHKSVSWYQQVLGQGPQFIFQYYEKEERGRGNFPDRFSARQFPNYSSELNVNALLLGDSALYLCASSSTDRGNQPQHFGDGTRLSIL.